Described below is a single T cell receptor (beta chain) sequence and its context. The antigen is undetermined. Collection occurred without any documented infections or immune events in donors. These data originate in a study of identifying expanded T cells in peripheral blood. Findings and caveats of the study: About 1.2 clones differed between technical replicates, versus around 15 and 19 over time. Across healthy donors, higher total template counts meant significantly greater approximately two-week count variance.

The assay was immunoSEQ multiplex PCR, and TCRdb's table has in-frame clones only and misses some. This table has roughly 90,000 clones, about 85% appearing once. CDR1 SNHLY and CDR2 FYNNEI come from the germline V gene. V dropped 4 bases and J dropped 8 bases, with 18 bases sitting between them. The CDR3 is 16 amino acids. The TCR comes from a person aged 18 to 75 in good health. The rearrangement links TRBV2 to TRBJ1-6, with D maybe TRBD1 (6 bases). The material sequenced was blood. The CDR3 region has the DNA TGTGCCAGCAGTGTTAACAGGGCGGCGAAGGATTCACCCCTCCACTTT. It translates to CASSVNRAAKDSPLHF. Looking up the rest from reference TRBV2 and TRBJ1-6 gives the full variable domain: EPEVTQTPSHQVTQMGQEVILRCVPISNHLYFYWYRQILGQKVEFLVSFYNNEISEKSEIFDDQFSVERPDGSNFTLKIRSTKLEDSAMYFCASSVNRAAKDSPLHFGNGTRLTVT.